This TCR beta chain is drawn from a study of a mutant IDH1 vaccine in newly diagnosed glioma. Whole-study results and caveats: Researchers report vaccine-induced immune responses in over 90% of patients.

The CDR3 consists of 15 residues. V dropped 2 bases and J dropped 3 bases, with 11 bases sitting between them. From germline, CDR1 is KGHSY and CDR2 FQNENV. The time point was: baseline, week 1 (first vaccination visit). The treatment: pre-vaccination baseline after standard-of-care therapy. The assay was immunoSEQ multiplex PCR, and TCRdb's table has in-frame clones only and misses some. The data contain approximately 92,000 clones, 80% of them singletons. To note about this clone: Its target is unknown.

V gene TRBV16 combines with J gene TRBJ2-1, with D possibly being TRBD2 (6 bases). The receptor was isolated from a middle-aged man with glioma. Sample: PBMCs, taken from a glioma patient treated with radiotherapy, temozolomide or both. CDR3 sequence: CASSQGGRLYNEQFF. The CDR3 bases are TGTGCCAGCAGCCAAGGAGGGAGACTCTACAATGAGCAGTTCTTC.